A single sample gave rise to the 2 T cell receptor beta chains below, sequenced in a study of T cell changes during pregnancy in multiple sclerosis. Produced via immunoSEQ multiplex PCR; TCRdb's table is partial and in-frame only. This sample has some 36,000 clones; approximately 91% occur once, and the top ten carry around 4.3%. The sequencing used peripheral blood, collected in the second trimester of pregnancy. Receptors originate from a female donor in good health, enrolled as a control in a pregnancy study.

The chain couples TRBV7-3 to TRBJ1-1, with unresolved D. V lost 5 bases, J lost 4 bases, and 11 bases lay in between. The V gene's germline CDR1 is SGHTA and CDR2 FQGTGA. This CDR3 has 13 amino acids. This CDR3 reads CASSMTRFTEAFF. CDR3 sequence (DNA): TGTGCCAGCAGCATGACACGTTTCACTGAAGCTTTCTTT.

CDR3 sequence: CASSDSRTASAFF. As DNA, the CDR3 is TGTGCCAGCAGTGATTCGCGGACAGCTTCGGCTTTCTTT. The chain recombines TRBV2 with TRBJ1-1; D perhaps matches TRBD1 (6 bases). Deletions cut 3 bases from V and 11 bases from J, with 16 bases between. This CDR3 has 13 residues. Germline V CDR1 and CDR2: SNHLY, FYNNEI. The full variable domain, in which reference TRBV2 and TRBJ1-1 provide the parts outside the CDR3, is EPEVTQTPSHQVTQMGQEVILRCVPISNHLYFYWYRQILGQKVEFLVSFYNNEISEKSEIFDDQFSVERPDGSNFTLKIRSTKLEDSAMYFCASSDSRTASAFFGQGTRLTVV.